Shown below are 28 T cell receptor beta chains from a single sample sequenced in a study of beta chain features in type 1 diabetes. Every bit of the isolated RNA underwent reverse transcription, so sequencing read expressed TCRB transcripts. TCRdb keeps only in-frame clones here, not all; method: immunoSEQ multiplex PCR. The table includes under 450,000 clones, 11% to 15% detected once. Source material: naive CD4+ T cells from blood. The origin of the receptors is a man between 25 and 39 years old in good health.

CDR3 in DNA: TGCGCCAGCAGCCGCGGTCTTCTACGCCCGAACACTGAAGCTTTCTTT. The encoded protein is CASSRGLLRPNTEAFF. The genes are TRBV4-1 and TRBJ1-1; D unresolved. V was cut by 4 bases and J by 1 base, with 16 bases left in between. Germline CDR1 and CDR2: MGHRA and YSYEKL. The CDR3 has 16 residues.

The chain carries TRBV14 and TRBJ1-2; a weak D match, TRBD1 (6 bases). Germline V gives CDR1 SGHDN, CDR2 FVKESK. There are 15 residues in the CDR3. The V and J ends lost 3 bases and 0 bases respectively, with 11 bases between them. The CDR3 region has the DNA TGTGCCAGCAGCCACCTACAGGGCTCTAACTATGGCTACACCTTC. Residues: CASSHLQGSNYGYTF.

For this clone: The same CDR3 also results from other DNA sequences found in this sample. The chain couples TRBV9 to TRBJ2-1, with D perhaps matching TRBD2 (5 bases). With 0 bases removed from V and 4 bases from J, the gap between germline ends came to 8 bases. The CDR3 is 14 amino acids. Germline CDR1 is SGDLS and CDR2 is YYNGEE. The CDR3 nucleotides are TGTGCCAGCAGCGTAGGAGGGCAGTACAATGAGCAGTTCTTC. As protein: CASSVGGQYNEQFF.

J is TRBJ2-1 and V is TRBV5-6, with TRBD2 identical over 9 bases. Unmatched junction bases numbered 16, after V lost 4 bases and J lost 8 bases. Germline V gene sequence: CDR1 SGHDT, CDR2 YYEEEE. CDR3 size: 17 residues. Written as DNA, the CDR3 is TGTGCCAGCAGCCCCACCCTAGCAGGCGGGAGGGACCATGAGCAGTTCTTC. This sequence encodes CASSPTLAGGRDHEQFF.

This clone was detected only a few times. The chain is built from TRBV28 and TRBJ2-6; no clear D gene. Deletions cut 2 bases from V and 2 bases from J, with 4 bases between. The CDR3 extends over 14 amino acids. CDR1 MDHEN and CDR2 SYDVKM come from the germline V gene. The CDR3 DNA reads as TGTGCCAGCAGTTTACAGACTGGGGCCAACGTCCTGACTTTC. The encoded protein is CASSLQTGANVLTF.

This clone came up a few times. V and J are TRBV10-3 and TRBJ2-3, with D perhaps assigned TRBD1 or TRBD2 (5 bases each). Trimming removed 3 bases at V and 5 bases at J, with 12 bases between. This CDR3 spans 14 amino acids. Germline V lookup: CDR1 ENHRY, CDR2 SYGVKD. CDR3 bases: TGTGCCATCAGTGAAGGGGACCGGAGAGATACGCAGTATTTT. Residues: CAISEGDRRDTQYF.

This chain uses TRBV5-1 with TRBJ2-1, with unresolved D. V was clipped by 4 bases and J by 8 bases, with 10 bases between them. This CDR3 has 12 residues. Germline CDR1 and CDR2: SGHRS and YFSETQ. The CDR3 nucleotides read TGCGCCAGCAGCAAGGAAGCCCATGAGCAGTTCTTC. Translated: CASSKEAHEQFF.

The V call is TRBV11-3, the J call TRBJ2-5, with 12 positions matching TRBD2. The CDR3 sequence is 16 residues long. Per the germline V gene, CDR1 is SGHNT and CDR2 is YENEEA. The ends lost 5 bases at V and 2 bases at J; junction bases unmatched: 6. CDR3: CASSPGLAGTQETQYF. CDR3 in DNA: TGTGCCAGCAGCCCGGGACTAGCGGGCACGCAAGAGACCCAGTACTTC.

The gene calls are TRBV11-2 and TRBJ2-7; D remains ambiguous. The CDR3 is made up of 14 amino acids. V dropped 2 bases and J dropped 1 base, with 9 bases sitting between them. CDR1 is SGHAT and CDR2 is FQNNGV in the germline V gene. The CDR3 region has the DNA TGTGCCAGCAGCTTAAGGCAGATATCCTACGAGCAGTACTTC. This codes for CASSLRQISYEQYF.

This clone has only a few counts. The V and J genes are TRBV18 and TRBJ2-1; D perhaps matches TRBD1 (6 bases). The CDR3 spans 15 residues. Trimming took 2 bases from V and 9 from J, leaving 17 bases between them. The germline gives CDR1 KGHSH, CDR2 LQKENI. This CDR3 is CASSPETQGIGEQFF. The CDR3 coding sequence is TGTGCCAGCTCACCAGAAACTCAGGGGATTGGTGAGCAGTTCTTC.

This clone came up a few times. The V call is TRBV7-3, the J call TRBJ2-1; D perhaps matches TRBD2 (5 bases). V was pared by 2 bases and J by 0 bases, with 5 bases between. Looked up from germline, CDR1 is SGHTA and CDR2 is FQGTGA. The CDR3 spans 14 residues. The CDR3 region is CASSLGSSYNEQFF. CDR3 DNA: TGTGCCAGCAGCTTAGGGAGCTCCTACAATGAGCAGTTCTTC.

J is TRBJ2-1 and V is TRBV4-1, with D maybe TRBD2 (5 bases). Per the germline V gene, CDR1 is MGHRA and CDR2 is YSYEKL. The CDR3 length is 15 residues. V gave up 5 bases and J gave up 4 bases, with 15 bases separating them. In nucleotides, the CDR3 is TGCGCCAGCAGCTTCATCGGGGTTGGGTACAATGAGCAGTTCTTC. Its protein product is CASSFIGVGYNEQFF.

V gene TRBV5-4 combines with J gene TRBJ2-5; 11 bases map to TRBD2. Germline CDR1 is SGHNT and CDR2 is YYREEE (reference sequence). Trimming took 5 bases from V and 5 from J; bases not matched to a gene: 8. The CDR3 is 15 amino acids. The CDR3, as DNA: TGTGCCAGCAGGACGCTAGCGGGAGGCGATGAGACCCAGTACTTC. It encodes CASRTLAGGDETQYF.

This clone turned up a few times. V usage is TRBV19 and J usage is TRBJ2-1, with 11 bases aligning to TRBD2. CDR1 LNHDA and CDR2 SQIVND come from the germline V gene (reference sequence). Unmatched junction bases numbered 7, after V lost 3 bases and J lost 6 bases. The CDR3 extends over 16 amino acids. DNA for the CDR3: TGTGCCAGTAGTATCCTCGGACTAGCGGGCTCCAATGAGCAGTTCTTC. It codes for CASSILGLAGSNEQFF.

This clone has a handful of counts. The V and J genes are TRBV19 and TRBJ2-7; D tentatively fits TRBD1 or TRBD2 (5 bases each). Trimming cost V 5 bases and J 2 bases, with 13 bases left between them. Looked up from germline, CDR1 is LNHDA and CDR2 is SQIVND (reference sequence). The CDR3 consists of 14 residues. The DNA for the CDR3 is TGTGCCAGTAGTGGTGGGGGTTTACCCTACGAGCAGTACTTC. Translated, it gives CASSGGGLPYEQYF.

V is TRBV16 and J is TRBJ2-7; D call uncertain. Looked up from germline, CDR1 is KGHSY and CDR2 is FQNENV. V gave up 6 bases and J gave up 1 base, with 10 bases separating them. The CDR3 covers 13 residues. The CDR3 sequence is CASRDTNSYEQYF. In DNA, the CDR3 is TGTGCCAGCAGAGACACCAATTCCTACGAGCAGTACTTC.

Regarding this clone: A junction boundary mismatches the germline segment, possibly from a read error. The V call is TRBV7-2, the J call TRBJ2-5; D may match TRBD1 or TRBD2 (5 bases each). Germline loops: CDR1 SGHTA, CDR2 FQGNSA. CDR3 length: 13 amino acids. CDR3 sequence (DNA): TGCGCCAGCAGCTCAGGGAGTGGCGAGACCCAGTACTTC. Residues: CASSSGSGETQYF.

This clone was counted between two and nine times. The chain couples TRBV9 to TRBJ2-1; D is uncertain. The V end was cut by 2 bases, the J end by 7 bases, with 13 bases between. This CDR3 contains 14 residues. Germline V gene data show CDR1 as SGDLS and CDR2 as YYNGEE. The CDR3 loop is CASSVLIVGNEQFF. CDR3 nucleotide sequence: TGTGCCAGCAGCGTTCTCATAGTGGGTAATGAGCAGTTCTTC. Filled out from reference TRBV9 and TRBJ2-1, the complete variable domain reads DSGVTQTPKHLITATGQRVTLRCSPRSGDLSVYWYQQSLDQGLQFLIQYYNGEERAKGNILERFSAQQFPDLHSELNLSSLELGDSALYFCASSVLIVGNEQFFGPGTRLTVL.

This clone was found once. CDR3: CASSQDPGIETQYF. Written as DNA, the CDR3 is TGCGCCAGCAGCCAAGATCCAGGGATAGAGACCCAGTACTTC. This sequence joins TRBV4-3 and TRBJ2-5; D may be TRBD1 (5 bases). Per germline, CDR1 LGHNA and CDR2 YSLEER. Trimming removed 0 bases from V and 4 bases from J, with 9 bases in between. The CDR3 spans 14 residues.

Remarks on this clone: A single base separates this from a much larger clone, so it may be a read error. Different DNA sequences within this sample yield the same CDR3. The chain carries TRBV7-2 and TRBJ2-5; D is ambiguous. The CDR3 spans 11 residues. CDR1 is SGHTA, CDR2 FQGNSA, per germline. V lost 3 bases, J lost 4 bases, and 3 bases lay in between. The CDR3 region has the DNA TGTGCCAGCAGCTTCGGAGAGACCCAGTACTTC. Translated: CASSFGETQYF.

This clone was counted a few times. The chain uses TRBV10-3 and TRBJ1-3; the D is unclear. Germline V lookup: CDR1 ENHRY, CDR2 SYGVKD. V was trimmed by 11 bases and J by 5 bases, leaving 19 bases between them. This CDR3 contains 14 residues. The CDR3 sequence: CAGQPDLSRNTIYF. The CDR3 coding sequence is TGTGCCGGTCAACCGGACCTCTCGCGAAACACCATATATTTT.

The chain employs TRBV7-9 and TRBJ2-5; TRBD1 aligns across 8 bases. The CDR3 has 16 residues. Germline loops: CDR1 SEHNR, CDR2 FQNEAQ (reference sequence). Trimming at V came to 1 base and at J to 5 bases, leaving 9 bases not matched to a gene. CDR3 sequence reads: CASSLGVGQEQETQYF. The CDR3 nucleotides are TGTGCCAGCAGCTTAGGAGTGGGACAGGAGCAGGAGACCCAGTACTTC. The whole variable domain, filled in from reference TRBV7-9 and TRBJ2-5, reads DTGVSQNPRHKITKRGQNVTFRCDPISEHNRLYWYRQTLGQGPEFLTYFQNEAQLEKSRLLSDRFSAERPKGSFSTLEIQRTEQGDSAMYLCASSLGVGQEQETQYFGPGTRLLVL.

This chain joins TRBV7-9 and TRBJ1-2; no firm D call. Germline V gives CDR1 SEHNR, CDR2 FQNEAQ (reference sequence). This CDR3 has 13 amino acids. Trimming cost V 6 bases and J 3 bases, with 11 bases left between them. The CDR3 DNA follows: TGTGCCAGCAGTACGGACTACTACTATGGCTACACCTTC. Protein product: CASSTDYYYGYTF.

The chain is built from TRBV14 and TRBJ2-1; D is possibly TRBD1 or TRBD2 (5 bases each). V was trimmed by 2 bases and J by 2 bases, leaving 13 bases between them. From germline, CDR1 is SGHDN and CDR2 FVKESK. CDR3 length: 16 amino acids. The CDR3 protein is CASSQTGTVTYNEQFF. In DNA, the CDR3 is TGTGCCAGCAGCCAAACCGGGACGGTCACCTACAATGAGCAGTTCTTC.

This clone has more than one count but fewer than ten. The chain combines TRBV29-1 with TRBJ2-2, with 7 bases matching TRBD2. This CDR3 has 16 residues. The ends lost 7 bases at V and 1 base at J; junction bases unmatched: 12. Germline CDR1 SQVTM, CDR2 ANQGSEA. The CDR3: CSAAILRGWNTGELFF. The CDR3, as DNA: TGCAGCGCCGCCATTCTGCGGGGGTGGAACACCGGGGAGCTGTTTTTT.

J is TRBJ2-7 and V is TRBV6-5, with TRBD2 identical over 8 bases. Germline trimming cut 6 bases from V and 6 bases from J; bases unmatched to any gene: 10. This CDR3 region has 14 residues. From germline, CDR1 is MNHEY and CDR2 SVGAGI. CDR3 nucleotides: TGTGCCAGCAGCAAGGGACTAGAAAGTGGCGAGCAGTACTTC. Encoded protein: CASSKGLESGEQYF.

V usage is TRBV14 and J usage is TRBJ2-3; D remains unclear. The germline V gene encodes CDR1 SGHDN and CDR2 FVKESK. The CDR3 is 14 amino acids. Deletions cut 3 bases from V and 1 base from J, with 8 bases between. The CDR3 spells CASSQTGGTDTQYF. In nucleotides, the CDR3 is TGTGCCAGCAGCCAGACGGGCGGCACAGATACGCAGTATTTT.

This clone occurred a few times. This sample also contains other DNA sequences that code for the same CDR3. This chain connects TRBV18 to TRBJ1-1; no firm D call. Germline CDR1 KGHSH, CDR2 LQKENI. Trimming stripped 1 base from V and 2 bases from J, with 5 bases between. The CDR3 has 13 residues. The CDR3 spells CASSPQGNTEAFF. In nucleotides, the CDR3 is TGTGCCAGCTCACCACAGGGTAACACTGAAGCTTTCTTT. The full variable domain, with the rest looked up from reference TRBV18 and TRBJ1-1, is NAGVMQNPRHLVRRRGQEARLRCSPMKGHSHVYWYRQLPEEGLKFMVYLQKENIIDESGMPKERFSAEFPKEGPSILRIQQVVRGDSAAYFCASSPQGNTEAFFGQGTRLTVV.